The next 13 T cell receptor beta chains were all read from a single sample in a study of metastatic and nonmetastatic thyroid tumors. TCRdb re-clonotyped the PCR reads through MiXCR. The sample contains tens of thousands of clones, 15% to 20% of which appear only once. Thyroid surgery took place with no prior treatment in any patient. Sequencing was performed on tumor tissue. All receptors derive from a female donor with papillary thyroid cancer or a benign thyroid nodule (not recorded which). Some clones in this sample may be carry-over from other donors' samples.

This clone was observed at least ten times. The genes are TRBV5-1 and TRBJ2-7; TRBD1 agrees at 9 bases. J gave up 4 bases and V 4 bases, and 15 bases lay outside the gene matches. Per the germline V gene, CDR1 is SGHRS and CDR2 is YFSETQ. The CDR3 spans 17 residues. This chain's CDR3 is CASSQRTGADGKYEQYF. CDR3 nucleotides: TGCGCCAGCAGCCAGAGGACAGGGGCGGACGGTAAGTACGAGCAGTACTTC.

This clone was counted between two and nine times. It may be a read error: a sequence one base away is much more abundant. The same CDR3 is also encoded by other DNA sequences in this sample. This chain links TRBV6-2 or TRBV6-3 with TRBJ2-7; possibly TRBD2 for D (5 bases). The CDR3 length is 15 residues. The germline V gene has CDR1 MNHEY and CDR2 SVGEGT. As DNA, the CDR3 is TGCGCCAGCACCCACTTAGCAGGACTTCTGGACGAGCAGTACTTC. Its protein is CASTHLAGLLDEQYF.

This clone was seen repeatedly, ten times or more. This chain connects TRBV7-2 to TRBJ2-2; possibly TRBD1 or TRBD2 for D (5 bases each). This CDR3 is built from 15 residues. CDR1 is SGHTA and CDR2 is FQGNSA in the germline V gene. Trimming shortened V by 5 bases and J by 4 bases, and 14 bases separated the two germline ends. The CDR3 DNA sequence: TGTGCCAGCAGCCTCCAAACTAGGGGCACCGGGGAGCTGTTTTTT. As protein: CASSLQTRGTGELFF.

The chain couples TRBV30 to TRBJ1-1; no reliable D call. V shed 0 bases and J shed 5 bases, with 13 bases lying between them. Per germline, CDR1 GTSNPN and CDR2 SVGIG (reference sequence). The CDR3 is made up of 14 amino acids. As DNA, the CDR3 is TGTGCCTGGAGTGTACGTGGGTGGAGTACTGAAGCTTTCTTT. Protein sequence: CAWSVRGWSTEAFF. Drawing the rest from reference TRBV30 and TRBJ1-1, the complete variable domain is SQTIHQWPATLVQPVGSPLSLECTVEGTSNPNLYWYRQAAGRGLQLLFYSVGIGQISSEVPQNLSASRPQDRQFILSSKKLLLSDSGFYLCAWSVRGWSTEAFFGQGTRLTVV.

This clone was seen only once. The chain combines TRBV5-1 with TRBJ2-3; D gene uncertain. Trimming stripped 0 bases from V and 0 bases from J, with 5 bases between. Germline V lookup: CDR1 SGHRS, CDR2 YFSETQ. CDR3 length equals 14 residues. CDR3 amino acids: CASSLEGSTDTQYF. In DNA form, the CDR3 reads TGCGCCAGCAGCTTGGAAGGCAGCACAGATACGCAGTATTTT.

About this clone: A much larger clone sits a single nucleotide away, making a read error possible. In DNA form, the CDR3 reads TGCAGTGCTCAGCTGGGGAACACTGAAGCTTTCTTT. It specifies CSAQLGNTEAFF. The chain has TRBV20-1 and TRBJ1-1; D remains ambiguous. This CDR3 has 12 amino acids. V lost 5 bases and J 1 base, leaving 8 bases between the germline ends. From germline, CDR1 is DFQATT and CDR2 SNEGSKA (reference sequence).

This clone was observed a handful of times. A clone one base away is much larger, so this may be a read error. The rearrangement uses TRBV24-1 and TRBJ1-5, with D possibly TRBD1 on 6 matching bases. This CDR3 contains 15 residues. The germline gives CDR1 KGHDR, CDR2 SFDVKD. CDR3 sequence reads: CATSGTYNSNQPQHF. For the CDR3, the DNA is TGTGCCACCTCCGGGACATACAATAGCAATCAGCCCCAGCATTTC.

This clone has only a few counts. The junction does not match germline at one end; this may be a read error. This sequence joins TRBV12-3 or TRBV12-4 and TRBJ2-7; 8 bases are a match to TRBD1. The CDR3 has 13 amino acids. In DNA form, the CDR3 reads TGTGCCGGCAGTGGGACAGGTCTCCTCGAGCAGTACTTC. Translated: CAGSGTGLLEQYF.

This clone was seen repeatedly, ten times or more. The chain combines TRBV27 with TRBJ2-5, with 8 positions matching TRBD2. There are 18 residues in the CDR3. With V trimmed by 8 bases and J by 2 bases, 19 bases remained unmatched. CDR1 and CDR2 (germline): MNHEY, SMNVEV (reference sequence). CDR3 loop: CASSPPPLGSGTQETQYF. The CDR3 nucleotides read TGTGCCAGCTCCCCCCCCCCCCTGGGTAGCGGGACGCAAGAGACCCAGTACTTC.

Regarding this clone: Other DNA sequences within the sample encode an identical CDR3. This chain links TRBV30 with TRBJ2-5, with D unclear. Per the germline V gene, CDR1 is GTSNPN and CDR2 is SVGIG (reference sequence). The CDR3 runs 14 residues. V gave up 7 bases and J gave up 4 bases, with 19 bases separating them. CDR3 region: CALIPPGNPETQYF. The CDR3 nucleotides are TGTGCCTTGATACCCCCCGGAAACCCAGAGACCCAGTACTTC.

There are a few counts of this clone. Other DNA sequences in this specimen translate into the identical CDR3. The V call is TRBV4-1, the J call TRBJ2-1; 8 bases are a match to TRBD1. The CDR3 extends over 15 amino acids. Per the germline V gene, CDR1 is MGHRA and CDR2 is YSYEKL. V shed 1 base, J shed 2 bases, and the junction held 1 base outside the gene matches. CDR3 nucleotides: TGCGCCAGCAGCCAAGCAGGGGGCACCTACAATGAGCAGTTCTTC. Translation: CASSQAGGTYNEQFF.

The rearrangement joins TRBV20-1 to TRBJ2-7, with 9 bases lining up with TRBD2. Germline CDR1 is DFQATT and CDR2 is SNEGSKA (reference sequence). Trimming at V came to 1 base and at J to 3 bases, leaving 7 bases not matched to a gene. The length of the CDR3 is 15 residues. DNA of the CDR3: TGCAGTGCTAGAGGGAAGCGGGAGGTAAGCTACGAGCAGTACTTC. This encodes CSARGKREVSYEQYF.

This clone was detected ten times or more. The chain links TRBV5-1 to TRBJ2-3, with unresolved D. This CDR3 has 12 residues. Germline CDR1 is SGHRS and CDR2 is YFSETQ. V lost 3 bases to trimming and J lost 3 bases, with 5 bases between them. CDR3 protein: CASSSDTDTQYF. Here the CDR3 DNA reads TGCGCCAGCAGCTCGGATACAGATACGCAGTATTTT.